This T cell receptor beta chain was profiled in a study of T cells in localized non-small cell lung cancer. Method: immunoSEQ multiplex PCR; TCRdb's copy keeps in-frame clones and lacks some. The repertoire consists of around 80,000 clones, with about three quarters occurring once and the leading ten covering under 25%. The germline CDR1 and CDR2 sequences are GTSNPN and SVGIG (reference sequence). The CDR3 extends over 13 amino acids. Trimming cost V 5 bases and J 5 bases, with 15 bases left between them. The origin of this receptor is a man aged 40 to 75 with stage II squamous cell lung carcinoma. This rearrangement joins TRBV30 to TRBJ1-1; the D gene is possibly TRBD1 (6 bases). The sample in question was PBMCs, obtained before any cancer treatment. In DNA form, the CDR3 reads TGTGCCTGGGGGCTGGGGGCTTGGACTGAAGCTTTCTTT. It codes for CAWGLGAWTEAFF. The full variable domain, its missing parts supplied by reference TRBV30 and TRBJ1-1, is SQTIHQWPATLVQPVGSPLSLECTVEGTSNPNLYWYRQAAGRGLQLLFYSVGIGQISSEVPQNLSASRPQDRQFILSSKKLLLSDSGFYLCAWGLGAWTEAFFGQGTRLTVV.